The 14 T cell receptor beta chains in this list originate from one sample, sequenced in a study of T cells after yellow fever vaccination (dated by TCRdb to the late 2010s). Sample treatment or condition, as interpreted from the label and publication: live attenuated yellow fever vaccine strain. Library construction relied on 5' RACE. Sequencing took place on an Illumina HiSeq 2500. The raw public reads went through TCRdb reprocessing: fastp at Q25, MiXCR clone calling, in-frame beta chains kept. Each CDR3 protein appears once, grouped with its most common genes and DNA. The sample profile shows about 230,000 distinct CDR3 sequences; about 7% of them were found once. The ten most abundant clones make up approximately 1.1% of the sample. This material consisted of CD4+ T cells sorted from PBMCs, taken on the day of the yellow fever booster vaccination. The receptors were gathered from a man aged 30 to 39 who received the YFV17D yellow fever vaccine.

This clonotype was counted only a few times. The rearrangement uses TRBV3-1 and TRBJ1-1, with D hard to call. Trimming stripped 3 bases from V and 3 bases from J, with 17 bases between. CDR3 length: 16 amino acids. The germline gives CDR1 LGHDT, CDR2 YNNKEL (reference sequence). The DNA for the CDR3 is TGTGCCAGCAGCCAGAAAGGCAGGACGCAGGACACTGAAGCTTTCTTT. Its translation: CASSQKGRTQDTEAFF. Full variable domain (outside the CDR3, taken from reference TRBV3-1 and TRBJ1-1): DTAVSQTPKYLVTQMGNDKSIKCEQNLGHDTMYWYKQDSKKFLKIMFSYNNKELIINETVPNRFSPKSPDKAHLNLHINSLELGDSAVYFCASSQKGRTQDTEAFFGQGTRLTVV.

This clonotype has a count of ten or more. The V and J genes are TRBV27 and TRBJ1-1; D is perhaps TRBD1 (5 bases). CDR3 length: 13 amino acids. Germline loops: CDR1 MNHEY, CDR2 SMNVEV (reference sequence). The V end was cut by 7 bases, the J end by 5 bases, with 14 bases between. The CDR3 loop is CASTATAGTEAFF. The DNA for the CDR3 is TGTGCCAGCACCGCGACAGCCGGGACTGAAGCTTTCTTT.

Only a few counts were recorded for this clonotype. The gene calls are TRBV6-5 and TRBJ2-7, with 13 positions matching TRBD2. The CDR3 contains 16 residues. CDR1 and CDR2 (germline): MNHEY, SVGAGI. The trim removed 4 bases at V and 1 base at J, leaving 4 bases unmatched. The CDR3 DNA follows: TGTGCCAGCAGTTCGACTAGCGGGAGGCAGTCCTACGAGCAGTACTTC. Amino acids: CASSSTSGRQSYEQYF.

This clonotype occurred a few times. The chain is built from TRBV5-1 and TRBJ2-1; no clear D gene. V was shortened by 1 base and J by 8 bases, with 10 bases between the two germline ends. In germline, CDR1 is SGHRS, CDR2 YFSETQ. The CDR3 spans 13 residues. This chain's CDR3 is CASSLSEVYEQFF. CDR3 nucleotides: TGCGCCAGCAGCTTGTCAGAGGTATATGAGCAGTTCTTC.

V gene TRBV12-3 or TRBV12-4 combines with J gene TRBJ2-1; the D call may be TRBD1 or TRBD2 (5 bases each). V was shortened by 3 bases and J by 7 bases, with 13 bases between the two germline ends. There are 14 residues in the CDR3. The CDR3 bases are TGTGCCAGCAGTTTGGTGAGGGGCGGTAATGAGCAGTTCTTC. Translation gives CASSLVRGGNEQFF.

This clonotype was counted at least ten times. The chain is built from TRBV5-1 and TRBJ2-1; 13 bases match TRBD2. The CDR3 runs 17 residues. CDR1 is SGHRS and CDR2 is YFSETQ in the germline V gene. J was trimmed by 0 bases and V by 4 bases; bases with no gene match: 4. Here the CDR3 reads CASSKTSGGTSYNEQFF. In DNA, the CDR3 is TGCGCCAGCAGCAAGACTAGCGGGGGGACCTCCTACAATGAGCAGTTCTTC.

This clonotype has a handful of counts. The chain joins TRBV20-1 to TRBJ2-2; D could derive from TRBD1 or TRBD2 (6 bases each). Germline lookup yields CDR1 DFQATT and CDR2 SNEGSKA (reference sequence). CDR3 length: 16 residues. V was cut by 7 bases and J by 0 bases, with 18 bases left in between. CDR3 region: CSVPRGRNANTGELFF. In DNA form, the CDR3 reads TGCAGTGTTCCCCGGGGGCGGAACGCGAACACCGGGGAGCTGTTTTTT.

The CDR3 coding sequence is TGTGCCAGCAGCCCGGACACCGCCTACGAGCAGTACTTC. Protein sequence: CASSPDTAYEQYF. The rearrangement uses TRBV7-9 and TRBJ2-7, with TRBD1 as a possible D gene (5 bases). Germline V lookup: CDR1 SEHNR, CDR2 FQNEAQ (reference sequence). V shed 5 bases and J shed 2 bases, with 10 bases lying between them. The CDR3 sequence is 13 residues long.

The chain carries TRBV27 and TRBJ2-7; 14 nucleotides line up with TRBD2. V shed 3 bases, J shed 5 bases, and the junction held 9 bases outside the gene matches. CDR3 length: 17 amino acids. The germline V gene has CDR1 MNHEY and CDR2 SMNVEV (reference sequence). CDR3 region: CASSLKMTSGRADEQYF. The CDR3 DNA follows: TGTGCCAGCAGTTTGAAAATGACTAGCGGGAGGGCAGACGAGCAGTACTTC.

V and J are TRBV6-2 or TRBV6-3 and TRBJ1-6; 9 bases line up with TRBD1. Trimming at V came to 6 bases and at J to 10 bases, leaving 10 bases not matched to a gene. The CDR3 covers 15 residues. CDR1 MNHEY and CDR2 SVGEGT come from the germline V gene. The CDR3 region is CASSYGTGIGSPLHF. The CDR3 nucleotides read TGTGCCAGCAGCTATGGGACAGGGATCGGCTCACCCCTCCACTTT.

This clonotype was recorded many times. This chain connects TRBV7-6 to TRBJ2-3; D unclear. The CDR3 covers 15 residues. The V end lost 1 base, the J end lost 3 bases, and 11 bases lay between the germline ends. Germline V gene sequence: CDR1 SGHVS, CDR2 FNYEAQ. CDR3: CASSLGLYATDTQYF. The CDR3 coding sequence is TGTGCCAGCAGCTTAGGGCTCTACGCGACAGATACGCAGTATTTT. The full variable domain, with the rest looked up from reference TRBV7-6 and TRBJ2-3, is GAGVSQSPRYKVTKRGQDVALRCDPISGHVSLYWYRQALGQGPEFLTYFNYEAQQDKSGLPNDRFSAERPEGSISTLTIQRTEQRDSAMYRCASSLGLYATDTQYFGPGTRLTVL.

The CDR3, as DNA: TGTGCCAGCAGCTTATCCCTGCGGGGAGCAGAGACCCAGTACTTC. The encoded protein is CASSLSLRGAETQYF. The rearrangement links TRBV7-9 to TRBJ2-5, with a tentative D call TRBD2 (6 bases). The germline CDR1 and CDR2 sequences are SEHNR and FQNEAQ (reference sequence). The length of the CDR3 is 15 residues. Deletions cut 2 bases from V and 4 bases from J, with 14 bases between. The whole variable domain, filled in from reference TRBV7-9 and TRBJ2-5, reads DTGVSQNPRHKITKRGQNVTFRCDPISEHNRLYWYRQTLGQGPEFLTYFQNEAQLEKSRLLSDRFSAERPKGSFSTLEIQRTEQGDSAMYLCASSLSLRGAETQYFGPGTRLLVL.

The table lists this clonotype with a few counts. The chain combines TRBV15 with TRBJ2-5; D is undetermined. The germline CDR1 and CDR2 sequences are LNHNV and YYDKDF (reference sequence). There are 14 residues in the CDR3. Trimming left V 2 bases short and J 5 bases short, with 12 bases between. The CDR3 loop reads CATSRRGPGETQYF. The CDR3, as DNA: TGTGCCACCAGCAGAAGAGGACCCGGGGAGACCCAGTACTTC.

This clonotype has more than one count but fewer than ten. V usage is TRBV7-2 and J usage is TRBJ2-3; D remains ambiguous. Germline CDR1 SGHTA, CDR2 FQGNSA. The CDR3 is 14 residues long. V lost 6 bases and J 0 bases, leaving 10 bases between the germline ends. CDR3 region: CASSISASTDTQYF. CDR3 coding DNA: TGTGCCAGCAGTATCAGCGCGAGCACAGATACGCAGTATTTT.